This TCR beta chain was sequenced for a study of shared clonotypes between healthy human individuals. V was clipped by 5 bases and J by 5 bases; unmatched bases: 13. CDR3 size: 16 residues. Germline V gene sequence: CDR1 MGHRA, CDR2 YSYEKL. The method was immunoSEQ multiplex PCR; TCRdb's version includes in-frame clones alone and lacks a portion of them. This table has about 1 million clones, around 75% appearing once. The sequence was collected from a man between 18 and 29 years old in good health. The chain employs TRBV4-1 and TRBJ2-5; 8 bases line up with TRBD2. Sequencing was done on a sample of memory CD4+ T cells sorted from blood. Specified subset: CD45RA-negative fraction. The CDR3 is CASSYGTSIWLETQYF. The DNA for the CDR3 is TGCGCCAGCAGCTACGGGACTAGTATCTGGTTGGAGACCCAGTACTTC.